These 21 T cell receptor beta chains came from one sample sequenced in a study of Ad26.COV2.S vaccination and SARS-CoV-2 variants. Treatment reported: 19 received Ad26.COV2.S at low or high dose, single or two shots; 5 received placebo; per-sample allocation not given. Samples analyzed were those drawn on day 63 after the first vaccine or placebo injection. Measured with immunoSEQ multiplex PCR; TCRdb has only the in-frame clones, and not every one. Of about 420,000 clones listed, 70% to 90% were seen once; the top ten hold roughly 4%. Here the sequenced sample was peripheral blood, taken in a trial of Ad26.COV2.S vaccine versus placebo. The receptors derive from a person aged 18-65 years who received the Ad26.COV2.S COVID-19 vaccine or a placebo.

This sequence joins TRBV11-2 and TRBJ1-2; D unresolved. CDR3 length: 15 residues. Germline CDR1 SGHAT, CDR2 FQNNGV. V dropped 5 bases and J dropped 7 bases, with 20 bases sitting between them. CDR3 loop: CASSPTPTDLGGYTF. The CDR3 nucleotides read TGTGCCAGCAGCCCTACCCCCACGGATTTAGGTGGCTACACCTTC.

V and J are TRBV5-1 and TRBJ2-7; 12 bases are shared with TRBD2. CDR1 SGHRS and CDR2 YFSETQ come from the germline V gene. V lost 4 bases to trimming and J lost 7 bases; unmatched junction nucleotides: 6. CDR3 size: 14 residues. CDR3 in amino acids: CASSMTSGGTEQYF. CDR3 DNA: TGCGCCAGCAGCATGACTAGCGGGGGTACGGAGCAGTACTTC.

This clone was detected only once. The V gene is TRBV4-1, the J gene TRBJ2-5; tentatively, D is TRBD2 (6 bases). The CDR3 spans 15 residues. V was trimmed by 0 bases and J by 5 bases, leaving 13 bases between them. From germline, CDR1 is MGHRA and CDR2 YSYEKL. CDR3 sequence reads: CASSQDGAGRETQYF. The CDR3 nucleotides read TGCGCCAGCAGCCAAGATGGGGCGGGGCGGGAGACCCAGTACTTC.

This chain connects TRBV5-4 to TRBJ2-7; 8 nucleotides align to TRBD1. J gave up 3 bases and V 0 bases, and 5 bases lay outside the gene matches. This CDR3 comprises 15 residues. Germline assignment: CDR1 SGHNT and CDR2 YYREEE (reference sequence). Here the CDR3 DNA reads TGTGCCAGCAGCTTGGACAGGGGGATCTTCTACGAGCAGTACTTC. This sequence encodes CASSLDRGIFYEQYF.

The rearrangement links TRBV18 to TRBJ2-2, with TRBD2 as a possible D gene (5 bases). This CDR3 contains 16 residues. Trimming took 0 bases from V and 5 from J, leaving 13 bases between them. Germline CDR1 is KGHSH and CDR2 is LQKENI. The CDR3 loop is CASSPPRWSGTGELFF. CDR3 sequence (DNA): TGTGCCAGCTCACCACCACGGTGGTCGGGGACCGGGGAGCTGTTTTTT.

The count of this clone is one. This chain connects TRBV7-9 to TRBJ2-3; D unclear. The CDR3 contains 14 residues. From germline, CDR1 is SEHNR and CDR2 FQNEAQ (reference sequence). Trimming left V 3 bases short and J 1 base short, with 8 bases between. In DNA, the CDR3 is TGTGCCAGCAGCTTTGGGTCGGGCACAGATACGCAGTATTTT. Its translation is CASSFGSGTDTQYF.

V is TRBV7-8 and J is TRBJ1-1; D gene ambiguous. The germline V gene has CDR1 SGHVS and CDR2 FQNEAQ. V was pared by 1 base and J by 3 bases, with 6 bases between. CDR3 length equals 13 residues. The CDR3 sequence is CASSLESYTEAFF. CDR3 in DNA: TGTGCCAGCAGCTTAGAATCGTACACTGAAGCTTTCTTT.

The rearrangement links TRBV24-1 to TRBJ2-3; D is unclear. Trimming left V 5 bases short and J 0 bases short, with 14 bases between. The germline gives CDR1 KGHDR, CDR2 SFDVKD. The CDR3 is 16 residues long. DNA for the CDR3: TGTGCCACCAGTGCCCTGACAAGAACGAGCACAGATACGCAGTATTTT. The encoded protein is CATSALTRTSTDTQYF.

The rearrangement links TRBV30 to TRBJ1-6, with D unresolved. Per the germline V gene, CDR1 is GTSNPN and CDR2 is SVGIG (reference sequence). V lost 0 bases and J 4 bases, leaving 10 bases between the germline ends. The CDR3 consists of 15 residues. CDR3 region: CAWSVGGKYNSPLHF. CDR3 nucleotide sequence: TGTGCCTGGAGTGTAGGAGGAAAATATAATTCACCCCTCCACTTT.

The CDR3 DNA reads as TGTGCCAGCAGCTTGTGGTCAGGGGGCAACGAGCAGTACTTC. This sequence encodes CASSLWSGGNEQYF. The V and J genes are TRBV5-4 and TRBJ2-7, with 8 bases that match TRBD1. The V gene end was trimmed by 1 base and the J gene end by 5 bases; junction bases not matched to a gene: 5. The V gene's germline CDR1 is SGHNT and CDR2 YYREEE (reference sequence). CDR3 length: 14 residues.

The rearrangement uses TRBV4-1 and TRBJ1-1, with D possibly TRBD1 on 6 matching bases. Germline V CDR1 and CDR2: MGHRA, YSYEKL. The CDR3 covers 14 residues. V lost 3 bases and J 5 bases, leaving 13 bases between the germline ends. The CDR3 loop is CASSHPGESTEAFF. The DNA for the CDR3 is TGCGCCAGCAGCCACCCAGGGGAGTCGACTGAAGCTTTCTTT.

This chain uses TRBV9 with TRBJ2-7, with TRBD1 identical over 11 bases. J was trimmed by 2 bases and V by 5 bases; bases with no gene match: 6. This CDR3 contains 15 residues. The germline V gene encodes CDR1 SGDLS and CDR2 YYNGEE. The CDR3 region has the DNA TGTGCCAGCAGTGCGGACAGGGGGCTTACCTACGAGCAGTACTTC. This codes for CASSADRGLTYEQYF.

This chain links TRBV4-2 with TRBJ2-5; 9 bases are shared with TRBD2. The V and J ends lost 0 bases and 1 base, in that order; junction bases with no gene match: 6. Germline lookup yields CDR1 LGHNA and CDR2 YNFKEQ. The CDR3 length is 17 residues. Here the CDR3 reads CASSQESPAGGQETQYF. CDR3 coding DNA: TGTGCCAGCAGCCAAGAGTCCCCAGCGGGGGGCCAAGAGACCCAGTACTTC.

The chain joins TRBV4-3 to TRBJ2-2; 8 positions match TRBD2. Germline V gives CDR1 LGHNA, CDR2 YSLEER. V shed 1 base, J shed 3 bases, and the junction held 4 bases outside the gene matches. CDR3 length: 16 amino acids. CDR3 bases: TGCGCCAGCAGCCAAGTCGGGGGGGCCTACACCGGGGAGCTGTTTTTT. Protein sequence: CASSQVGGAYTGELFF.

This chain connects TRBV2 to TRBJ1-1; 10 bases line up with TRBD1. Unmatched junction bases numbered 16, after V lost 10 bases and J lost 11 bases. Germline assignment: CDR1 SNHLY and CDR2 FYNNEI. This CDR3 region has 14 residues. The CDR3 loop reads CATTGQGVREKAFF. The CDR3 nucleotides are TGTGCCACCACAGGACAGGGGGTGAGGGAGAAGGCTTTCTTT.

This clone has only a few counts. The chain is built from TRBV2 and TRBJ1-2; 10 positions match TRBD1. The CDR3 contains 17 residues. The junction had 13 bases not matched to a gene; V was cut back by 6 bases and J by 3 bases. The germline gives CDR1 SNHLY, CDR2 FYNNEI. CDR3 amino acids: CASRAKTGGFIYYGYTF. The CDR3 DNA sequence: TGTGCCAGCAGGGCCAAGACAGGGGGCTTTATCTACTATGGCTACACCTTC.

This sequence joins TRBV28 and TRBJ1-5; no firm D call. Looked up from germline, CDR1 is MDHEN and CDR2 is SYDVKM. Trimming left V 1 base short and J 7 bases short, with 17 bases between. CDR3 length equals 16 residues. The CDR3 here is CASSLFPRQGGQPQHF. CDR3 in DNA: TGTGCCAGCAGTTTATTCCCCAGGCAAGGCGGGCAGCCCCAGCATTTT.

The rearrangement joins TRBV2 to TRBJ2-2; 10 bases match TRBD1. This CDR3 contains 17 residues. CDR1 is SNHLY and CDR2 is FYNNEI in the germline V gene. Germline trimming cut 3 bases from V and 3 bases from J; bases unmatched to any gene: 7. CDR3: CASSDGVGQGHTGELFF. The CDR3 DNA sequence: TGTGCCAGCAGTGACGGCGTGGGACAGGGGCACACCGGGGAGCTGTTTTTT.

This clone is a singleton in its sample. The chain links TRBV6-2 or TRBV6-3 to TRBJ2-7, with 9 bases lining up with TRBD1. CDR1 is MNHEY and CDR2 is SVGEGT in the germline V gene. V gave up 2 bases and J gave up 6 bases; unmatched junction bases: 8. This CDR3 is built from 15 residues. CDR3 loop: CASSYTGTGLSEQYF. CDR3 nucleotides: TGTGCCAGCAGTTACACCGGGACAGGGCTGTCCGAGCAGTACTTC.

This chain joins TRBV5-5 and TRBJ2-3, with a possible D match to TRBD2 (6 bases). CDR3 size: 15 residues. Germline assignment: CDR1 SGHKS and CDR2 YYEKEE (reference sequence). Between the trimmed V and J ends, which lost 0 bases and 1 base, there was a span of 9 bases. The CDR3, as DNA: TGTGCCAGCAGCTTGGTACCTAGCGGCACAGATACGCAGTATTTT. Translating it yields CASSLVPSGTDTQYF.

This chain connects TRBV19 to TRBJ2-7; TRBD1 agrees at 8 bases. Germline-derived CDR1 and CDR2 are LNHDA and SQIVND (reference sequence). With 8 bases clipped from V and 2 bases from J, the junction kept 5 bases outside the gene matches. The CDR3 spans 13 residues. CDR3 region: CASVGQGPYEQYF. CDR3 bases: TGTGCCAGTGTCGGACAGGGCCCCTACGAGCAGTACTTC.